This TCR beta chain was captured in a study of long-term antiretroviral therapy in people with HIV. Of note for this clone: The antigen is not known.

Investigators performed immunoSEQ version v3.0 at survey level. A per-sample goal of about 40,000-55,000 T-cell genomes was targeted by sequencing. Profiling relied on immunoSEQ multiplex PCR, and the TCRdb table lists in-frame clones only, not all of them. The data show about 20,000 clones, about nine tenths seen once. Trimming took off 2 bases at V and 10 bases at J, with 15 bases between the two ends. Germline V gene sequence: CDR1 MNHNS, CDR2 SASEGT. The length of the CDR3 is 14 residues. Findings and caveats of the study: Upon ART, diversity increased but remained lower than transplant donor controls. Compared with controls, HIV repertoires showed narrower CDR3 length ranges. ART adherence, viral resistance and therapy changes went undocumented.

The sample consisted of unsorted PBMCs, taken 1.8 years before starting antiretroviral therapy. The source of this sequence is a woman in her 30s with HIV. V usage is TRBV6-1 and J usage is TRBJ2-1; a weak D match, TRBD1 (5 bases). The CDR3 spells CASSEFPGSGEQFF. CDR3 in DNA: TGTGCCAGCAGTGAATTTCCAGGGTCTGGCGAGCAGTTCTTC.